The entry below describes one TCR beta chain. The antigen this receptor binds is unknown. Base qualities are not recorded, but no much larger clone differs from it by a single base. This entry comes from a study of cytomegalovirus exposure and HLA in healthy donors (dated by TCRdb to between 2016 and 2019). At the level of the whole study: According to a later analysis, one platform produced both the roughly 130 validation repertoires and the 666 repertoires of the first cohort. The study aimed to test whether signatures of past pathogen exposure could be identified by cataloging public T cell receptors. Along with the roughly 610-subject first cohort, a separate validation cohort of some 130 different subjects was used. To predict cytomegalovirus infection status, the study brought together high-throughput TCR immunosequencing, statistical association of individual TCRs with disease status, and machine learning. Points the paper makes about the study in general: A later analysis found that TCRs clustered in the first cohort also tended to co-occur in the 95 to 150 validation repertoires, with 94% of cluster scores above 0. The classifier was reported to diagnose cytomegalovirus status with high specificity and sensitivity in both the original and validation cohorts. Across donors, most TCR sequences were observed very rarely, whereas some public TCRs were present in many individuals. The authors suggested that the approach could potentially be extended to other disease states and immunological phenotypes. A total of fewer than 200 TCR beta chains were listed by the study as associated with cytomegalovirus. All 130 or so repertoires were used to score co-occurrence in the validation cohort in a later analysis, because that analysis had no HLA typing for the cohort. A few of the identified cytomegalovirus-associated TCR beta chains were confirmed in vitro to be specific for cytomegalovirus antigens.

Libraries were prepared through the immunoSEQ multiplex PCR assay. On the authors' methods: A statistical classification framework was built for diagnosing cytomegalovirus status from the catalog of TCR beta chain sequences. As stored in TCRdb, this immuneACCESS dataset retains in-frame rearrangements with V and J assigned. A fraction of the clones does not appear; measured against another copy, unresolved V genes explain less than half of the discrepancy, and the remainder lacks a known reason. Clone size and the V and J calls come from that table; the DNA yielded D and trimming. Counted in this sample were about 160,000 clones; about 86% of them appeared once. The ten most abundant clones make up around 2.4% of the sample. Separate from the approximately 670-subject first cohort, the validation cohort of over 90 subjects was the group to which the donors belonged. Counted from cysteine to phenylalanine, this CDR3 has 15 amino acids. Of the read, only the CDR3 DNA is kept; its 45 bases are in frame from base 1. The germline V gene (reference sequence) yields LNHDA for CDR1 and SQIVND for CDR2. Compared with germline, V lacks 3 bases and J lacks 6 bases; bases without a gene match: 8.

The sequencing sample was made of PBMCs. The chain uses TRBV19 and TRBJ1-2, and 9 junctional nucleotides match TRBD1. The sequence was collected from a young woman in good health and CMV-seronegative. The CDR3 corresponds to CASSIGGQGGHGYTF. The nucleotide sequence is TGTGCCAGTAGTATCGGGGGACAGGGTGGCCATGGCTACACCTTC.